Below are 18 T cell receptor beta chains sequenced from a single sample in a study of shared clonotypes between healthy human individuals. TCRdb keeps only in-frame clones here, not all; method: immunoSEQ multiplex PCR. The sample lists roughly 2.2 million clones, approximately 93% seen once, with about 0.37% in the top ten. The sequenced sample consisted of naive CD4+ T cells from PBMCs. Indicated subset: CD45RA+ positively selected. All receptors derive from a man between 18 and 29 years old in good health. Some clones in this sample may be carry-over from other donors' samples.

The chain links TRBV11-2 to TRBJ2-7; 10 bases align to TRBD1. This CDR3 region has 15 residues. The V and J ends lost 8 bases and 0 bases, in that order; junction bases with no gene match: 7. Germline V CDR1 and CDR2: SGHAT, FQNNGV. The DNA of the CDR3 is TGTGCCAGCGGTAGAGGGACAGGGGACTCCTACGAGCAGTACTTC. It yields the protein CASGRGTGDSYEQYF.

Worth noting for this clone: Other DNA sequences in the same sample also yield this CDR3. The rearrangement links TRBV7-6 to TRBJ2-1; unclear D gene. The CDR3 has 13 residues. V was pared by 1 base and J by 2 bases, with 3 bases between. The V gene's germline CDR1 is SGHVS and CDR2 FNYEAQ. In DNA form, the CDR3 reads TGTGCCAGCAGCTTAGGGGCCTACAATGAGCAGTTCTTC. Protein product: CASSLGAYNEQFF.

For this clone: The sample has other DNA sequences that encode this CDR3 too. The genes are TRBV5-1 and TRBJ2-3; D is undetermined. The CDR3 spans 12 residues. CDR1 SGHRS and CDR2 YFSETQ come from the germline V gene. V lost 0 bases and J lost 4, with 3 bases in between. CDR3 DNA: TGCGCCAGCAGCTTGGTCCCAGATACGCAGTATTTT. It is translated as CASSLVPDTQYF.

The CDR3 DNA follows: TGTGCCAGCAGTGTTGGGGGAGGGCAATACAATGAGCAGTTCTTC. This translates into CASSVGGGQYNEQFF. This rearrangement joins TRBV2 to TRBJ2-1; 7 positions agree with TRBD2. V lost 4 bases and J lost 4; bases outside the gene matches: 7. The CDR3 runs to 15 residues. CDR1 and CDR2 (germline): SNHLY, FYNNEI.

The chain joins TRBV19 to TRBJ2-3; D not resolved. Germline assignment: CDR1 LNHDA and CDR2 SQIVND (reference sequence). Trimming removed 7 bases from V and 3 bases from J, with 8 bases in between. This CDR3 comprises 12 residues. DNA of the CDR3: TGTGCCAGTACGAGCGAGACAGATACGCAGTATTTT. Protein: CASTSETDTQYF.

This rearrangement joins TRBV5-1 to TRBJ1-4, with 7 nucleotides matching TRBD1. Per the germline V gene, CDR1 is SGHRS and CDR2 is YFSETQ. The CDR3 is made up of 14 amino acids. The V gene end was trimmed by 4 bases and the J gene end by 7 bases; junction bases not matched to a gene: 7. The CDR3 loop reads CASSPGGPIEKLFF. The CDR3 DNA sequence: TGCGCCAGCAGCCCAGGGGGTCCAATTGAAAAACTGTTTTTT.

This clone was seen once. The chain has TRBV2 and TRBJ2-5; D uncertain. Germline V lookup: CDR1 SNHLY, CDR2 FYNNEI. Trimming removed 7 bases at V and 2 bases at J, with 11 bases between. The CDR3 totals 13 residues. The CDR3 nucleotides are TGTGCCAGCACGACGGAATCGCAAGAGACCCAGTACTTC. Its translation is CASTTESQETQYF.

The chain combines TRBV28 with TRBJ2-6; 9 positions match TRBD1. V lost 6 bases to trimming and J lost 0 bases; unmatched junction nucleotides: 12. CDR1 is MDHEN and CDR2 is SYDVKM in the germline V gene. The CDR3 contains 19 residues. CDR3 bases: TGTGCCAGCAGCACGACCTGGGACAGGGCATCCTCTGGGGCCAACGTCCTGACTTTC. Translation gives CASSTTWDRASSGANVLTF.

The chain has TRBV7-8 and TRBJ2-3; no clear D. CDR3 size: 14 residues. V was trimmed by 5 bases and J by 3 bases, leaving 12 bases between them. In germline, CDR1 is SGHVS, CDR2 FQNEAQ. The CDR3 sequence is CASSNRERTDTQYF. DNA of the CDR3: TGTGCCAGCAGCAACCGAGAGAGGACAGATACGCAGTATTTT.

The V call is TRBV25-1, the J call TRBJ1-1; no definite D call. V lost 0 bases to trimming and J lost 3 bases, with 5 bases between them. Germline loops: CDR1 MGHDK, CDR2 SYGVNS. The CDR3 has 13 residues. This CDR3 reads CASSEYGDTEAFF. CDR3 coding DNA: TGTGCCAGCAGTGAATATGGAGACACTGAAGCTTTCTTT.

On this clone: Other DNA variants within this sample encode the same CDR3. The rearrangement links TRBV7-2 to TRBJ2-7; TRBD1 matches 7 bases. This CDR3 has 15 amino acids. V shed 3 bases, J shed 0 bases, and the junction held 5 bases outside the gene matches. Germline CDR1 is SGHTA and CDR2 is FQGNSA. CDR3 sequence reads: CASSFRQGSSYEQYF. DNA of the CDR3: TGTGCCAGCAGCTTCCGACAGGGAAGCTCCTACGAGCAGTACTTC. The full variable domain, its missing parts supplied by reference TRBV7-2 and TRBJ2-7, is GAGVSQSPSNKVTEKGKDVELRCDPISGHTALYWYRQSLGQGLEFLIYFQGNSAPDKSGLPSDRFSAERTGGSVSTLTIQRTQQEDSAVYLCASSFRQGSSYEQYFGPGTRLTVT.

This clone came up a few times. Other DNA sequences in the sample encode the same CDR3. The chain couples TRBV20-1 to TRBJ2-7; maybe TRBD2 (6 bases). Germline CDR1 is DFQATT and CDR2 is SNEGSKA (reference sequence). The germline V and J ends were trimmed by 2 bases and 4 bases, with 6 bases remaining between them. There are 11 residues in the CDR3. Written as DNA, the CDR3 is TGCAGTGCTAGACGGGGGTACGAGCAGTACTTC. Translation: CSARRGYEQYF.

The chain recombines TRBV10-3 with TRBJ1-1; 7 bases agree with TRBD1. The CDR3 runs to 13 residues. CDR1 and CDR2 from the germline V gene are ENHRY and SYGVKD. V gave up 6 bases and J gave up 5 bases; unmatched junction bases: 6. The CDR3 reads CAISGTERTEAFF. In DNA form, the CDR3 reads TGTGCCATCAGCGGGACAGAACGGACTGAAGCTTTCTTT.

This clone has only one observation. This chain joins TRBV5-6 and TRBJ2-5, with 14 bases matching TRBD2. CDR1 is SGHDT and CDR2 is YYEEEE in the germline V gene. V dropped 2 bases and J dropped 4; count of bases not matched to a gene: 13. The CDR3 runs to 19 residues. In nucleotides, the CDR3 is TGTGCCAGCAGCTTTCCGGCGAGACTAGCGGGAGGGCCGGGAGAGACCCAGTACTTC. This gives the protein CASSFPARLAGGPGETQYF.

The rearrangement joins TRBV5-5 to TRBJ1-1; 9 nucleotides line up with TRBD1. The CDR3 loop spans 15 amino acids. From germline, CDR1 is SGHKS and CDR2 YYEKEE (reference sequence). Trimming cost V 0 bases and J 6 bases; bases outside gene matches: 6. CDR3 in DNA: TGTGCCAGCAGCTTGGGGGGACAGGGCGTCCCTGAAGCTTTCTTT. Translating gives CASSLGGQGVPEAFF.

The genes are TRBV5-1 and TRBJ2-7; D may be TRBD1 or TRBD2 (7 bases each). Between the trimmed V and J ends, which lost 1 base and 5 bases, there was a span of 13 bases. This CDR3 is built from 14 residues. From germline, CDR1 is SGHRS and CDR2 YFSETQ. CDR3 sequence: CASSLMAGGDEQYF. CDR3 DNA: TGCGCCAGCAGCTTGATGGCAGGGGGGGACGAGCAGTACTTC.

This chain joins TRBV18 and TRBJ1-2; possibly TRBD1 for D (5 bases). The CDR3 contains 15 residues. Deletions cut 1 base from V and 3 bases from J, with 12 bases between. Germline CDR1 is KGHSH and CDR2 is LQKENI. The CDR3 protein is CASSPRRGGDYGYTF. The DNA of the CDR3 is TGTGCCAGCTCACCACGGAGGGGTGGGGACTATGGCTACACCTTC.

This chain links TRBV4-2 with TRBJ2-3; D possibly corresponds to TRBD2 (6 bases). This CDR3 has 15 residues. Trimming took 7 bases from V and 5 from J, leaving 19 bases between them. Per germline, CDR1 LGHNA and CDR2 YNFKEQ. DNA for the CDR3: TGTGCCAGCACATCATCTGGCGGGGCTGGAGATACGCAGTATTTT. Translating it yields CASTSSGGAGDTQYF.